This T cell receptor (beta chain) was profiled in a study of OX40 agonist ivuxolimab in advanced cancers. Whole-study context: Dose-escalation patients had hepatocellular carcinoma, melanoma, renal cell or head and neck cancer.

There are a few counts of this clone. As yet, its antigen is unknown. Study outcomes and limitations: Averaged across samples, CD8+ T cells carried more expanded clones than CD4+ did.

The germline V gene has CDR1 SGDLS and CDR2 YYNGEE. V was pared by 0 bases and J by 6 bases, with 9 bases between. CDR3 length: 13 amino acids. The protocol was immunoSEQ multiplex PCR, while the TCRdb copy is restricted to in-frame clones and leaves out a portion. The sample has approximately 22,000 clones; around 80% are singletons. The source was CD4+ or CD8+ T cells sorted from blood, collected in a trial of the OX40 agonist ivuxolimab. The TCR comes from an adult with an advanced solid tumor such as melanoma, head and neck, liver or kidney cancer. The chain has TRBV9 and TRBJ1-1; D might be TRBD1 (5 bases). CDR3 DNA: TGTGCCAGCAGCGTAGCCGCGGGGGCTGAAGCTTTCTTT. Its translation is CASSVAAGAEAFF.